This T cell receptor (beta chain) comes out of a study of blood T cell repertoires in COVID-19. The overall study: There were acute and convalescent COVID-19 samples, and they came from the United States, Italy and Spain. PBMCs, B-cell-depleted T cells, or T cells were the source of the cDNA or gDNA that made up the material.

Study processing details: The authors estimated nucleated cell counts from reference gene primer amplification. Here immunoSEQ multiplex PCR was the method, and the copy in TCRdb shows in-frame clones only, minus some. The DNA gave D and trimming, while V, J and clone size come from that table. Here the sample spans about 220,000 clones, over 75% being singletons. The sequencing input was peripheral blood. This TCR derives from a woman aged 65 to 85 with COVID-19, enrolled during active disease.

The CDR3 nucleotides read TGTGCCAGCAGCGCGGGAGGAAAGGGGGGCCATGGCTACACCTTC. Protein sequence: CASSAGGKGGHGYTF. This chain uses TRBV27 with TRBJ1-2, with D possibly TRBD1 on 6 matching bases. CDR3 length equals 15 residues. The V gene lost 6 bases and the J gene lost 6 bases, with 20 bases spanning the gap. Germline values: CDR1 MNHEY, CDR2 SMNVEV (reference sequence).